Sequencing of this T cell receptor (beta chain) was carried out in a study of blood T cell repertoires in COVID-19 (TCRdb year 2020). Turning to the overall study: Samples from collaborators originated in the United States, Italy and Spain and spanned both the acute and convalescent phases of COVID-19. Samples were obtained from the ongoing ImmuneRACE study (first 160 participants) and from some 1,200 subjects provided by 6 global collaborators. The repertoires were made available in a free public database intended to serve as a resource for research on the immune response to SARS-CoV-2. Nearly every sample came with metadata listing a de-identified subject ID, COVID-19 status, age in years and sex. The prospective study material was composed of cDNA or gDNA derived from T cells, B-cell-depleted T cells, or PBMCs. Deeply sampled blood TCRbeta repertoires from subjects exposed to, actively infected with, or recovered from COVID-19 were included in the dataset. Where available, HLA class I and class II types were obtained from metadata supplied by the sample provider rather than from assay-based typing.

V loses 2 bases, J loses 8 bases, and the germline ends lie 10 bases apart. The CDR3 numbers 13 residues from cysteine through phenylalanine. Just CDR3 DNA is preserved here, 39 bases in frame from base 1. CDR1 and CDR2, per the germline V gene (reference sequence), are MNHEY and SMNVEV. The immunoSEQ Assay, a bias-controlled multiplex PCR, was used to amplify TCRbeta CDR3 regions from genomic DNA. Turning to the authors' computational methods: The number of nucleated cells in each sample was estimated by amplification of reference gene primers within the assay. To quantify the absolute abundance of each unique TCRbeta CDR3 rearrangement, sequence reads were collapsed and filtered. For each sample, productive Simpson clonality was calculated by taking the square root of Simpson's diversity index across productive rearrangements. TCRdb stores this immuneACCESS table with in-frame sequences only. Part of the clones is absent; in the studies checked, under half of the shortfall reflects unresolved V genes, and no reason is known for the rest. V and J calls and clone size are as listed in that table; D and trimming were resolved from the DNA. The sample table records 500,000 to 600,000 clones; about 89% of these occur just once. Under 8.5% of the sample is in the top ten clones.

General findings and caveats noted by the study authors: The amount of clinical and demographic metadata varied by source and participant and was provided uncurated.

One collaborating source in Seattle enrolled patients while the patients were actively infected and followed the patients over time throughout the course of disease. Each collaborating institution followed its own protocols to collect whole blood in K2EDTA tubes. Collaborator samples were shipped for TCRbeta analysis as frozen whole blood, isolated PBMCs, or DNA extracted from either sample type. With regard to this clone: Its antigen target is currently unknown. No clone much larger than this one lies a single base away; base qualities are absent.

The chain couples TRBV27 to TRBJ2-1; D gene: possibly TRBD2, on 7 matching bases. Sequences were obtained from peripheral blood. The source is a woman aged 50 to 60 with COVID-19, enrolled during active disease. The DNA reads as follows: TGTGCCAGCAGTTTAAGGGGGAGGGATGAGCAGTTCTTC. Translated, it reads CASSLRGRDEQFF.